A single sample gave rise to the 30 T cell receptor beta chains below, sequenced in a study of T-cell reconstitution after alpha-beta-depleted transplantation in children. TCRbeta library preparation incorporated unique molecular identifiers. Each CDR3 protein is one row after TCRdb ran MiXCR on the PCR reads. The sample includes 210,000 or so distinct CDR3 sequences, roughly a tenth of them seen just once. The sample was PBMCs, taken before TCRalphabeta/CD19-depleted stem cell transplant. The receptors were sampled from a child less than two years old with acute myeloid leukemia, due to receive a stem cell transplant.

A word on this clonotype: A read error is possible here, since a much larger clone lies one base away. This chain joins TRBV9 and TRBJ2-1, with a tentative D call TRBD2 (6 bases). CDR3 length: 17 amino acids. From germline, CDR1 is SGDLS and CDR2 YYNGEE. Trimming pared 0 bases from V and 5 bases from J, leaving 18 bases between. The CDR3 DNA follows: TGTGCCAGCAGCGTAGGACTAGTGGGAGGCCGGGACAATGAGCAGTTCTTC. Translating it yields CASSVGLVGGRDNEQFF.

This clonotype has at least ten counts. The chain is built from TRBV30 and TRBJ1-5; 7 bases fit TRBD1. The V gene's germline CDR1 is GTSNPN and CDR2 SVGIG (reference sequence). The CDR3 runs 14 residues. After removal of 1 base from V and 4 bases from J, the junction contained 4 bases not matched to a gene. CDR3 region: CAWSEGALNQPQHF. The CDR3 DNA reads TGTGCCTGGAGTGAGGGGGCCTTGAATCAGCCCCAGCATTTT.

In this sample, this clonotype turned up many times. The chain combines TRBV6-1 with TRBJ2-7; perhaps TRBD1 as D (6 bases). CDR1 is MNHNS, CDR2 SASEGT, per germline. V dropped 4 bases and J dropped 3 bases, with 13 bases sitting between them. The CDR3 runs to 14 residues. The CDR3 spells CASSVGTGNYEQYF. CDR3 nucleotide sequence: TGTGCCAGCAGTGTAGGCACAGGGAACTACGAGCAGTACTTC.

The chain's CDR3 is CASSLTGTGSYGYTF. CDR3 coding DNA: TGCGCCAGCAGCCTCACCGGGACAGGGTCCTATGGCTACACCTTC. The gene calls are TRBV5-1 and TRBJ1-2; 9 bases are a match to TRBD1. V was clipped by 4 bases and J by 4 bases; unmatched bases: 8. Per the germline V gene, CDR1 is SGHRS and CDR2 is YFSETQ. This CDR3 comprises 15 residues.

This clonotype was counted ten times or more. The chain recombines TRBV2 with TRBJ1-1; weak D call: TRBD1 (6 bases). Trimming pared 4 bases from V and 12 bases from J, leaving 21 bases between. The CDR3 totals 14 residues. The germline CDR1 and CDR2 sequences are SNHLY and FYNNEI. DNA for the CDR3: TGTGCCAGCAGTGTCCCAATTACCGGGACACTTCCTTTCTTT. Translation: CASSVPITGTLPFF.

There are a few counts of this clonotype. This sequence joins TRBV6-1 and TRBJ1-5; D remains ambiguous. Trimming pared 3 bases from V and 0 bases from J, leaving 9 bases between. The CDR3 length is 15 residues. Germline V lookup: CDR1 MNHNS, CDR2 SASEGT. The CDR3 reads CASSDYGYSNQPQHF. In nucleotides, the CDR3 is TGTGCCAGCAGTGATTACGGGTATAGCAATCAGCCCCAGCATTTT.

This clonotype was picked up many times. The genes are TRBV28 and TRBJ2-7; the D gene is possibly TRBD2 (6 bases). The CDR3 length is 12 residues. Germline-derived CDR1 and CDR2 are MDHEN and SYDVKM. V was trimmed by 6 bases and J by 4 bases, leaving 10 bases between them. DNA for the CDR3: TGTGCCAGCAGGGGACTTTTGTACGAGCAGTACTTC. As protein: CASRGLLYEQYF. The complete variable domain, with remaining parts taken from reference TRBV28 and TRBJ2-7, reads DVKVTQSSRYLVKRTGEKVFLECVQDMDHENMFWYRQDPGLGLRLIYFSYDVKMKEKGDIPEGYSVSREKKERFSLILESASTNQTSMYLCASRGLLYEQYFGPGTRLTVT.

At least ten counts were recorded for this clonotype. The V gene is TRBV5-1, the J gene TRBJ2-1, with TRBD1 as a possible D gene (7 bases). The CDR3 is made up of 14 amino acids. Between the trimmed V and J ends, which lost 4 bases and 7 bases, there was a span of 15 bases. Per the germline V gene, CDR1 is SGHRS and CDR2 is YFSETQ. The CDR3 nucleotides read TGCGCCAGCAGCGCGGGACAGCAGAGGAATGAGCAGTTCTTC. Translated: CASSAGQQRNEQFF.

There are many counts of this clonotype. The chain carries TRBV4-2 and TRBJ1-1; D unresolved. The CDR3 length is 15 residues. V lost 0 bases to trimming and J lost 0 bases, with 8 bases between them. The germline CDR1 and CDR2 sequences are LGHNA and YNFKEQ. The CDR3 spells CASSQDPGMNTEAFF. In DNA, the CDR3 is TGTGCCAGCAGCCAAGACCCGGGCATGAACACTGAAGCTTTCTTT.

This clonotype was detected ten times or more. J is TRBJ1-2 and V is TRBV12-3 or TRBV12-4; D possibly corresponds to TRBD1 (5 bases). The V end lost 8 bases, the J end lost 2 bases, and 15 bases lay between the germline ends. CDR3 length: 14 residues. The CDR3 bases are TGTGCCAGCTCGTATTGGGGCGTAAACTATGGCTACACCTTC. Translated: CASSYWGVNYGYTF.

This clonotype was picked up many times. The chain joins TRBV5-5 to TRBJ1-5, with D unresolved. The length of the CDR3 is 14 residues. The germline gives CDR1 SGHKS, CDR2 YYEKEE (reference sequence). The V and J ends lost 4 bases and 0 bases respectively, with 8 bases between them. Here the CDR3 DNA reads TGTGCCAGCAGCCCCAGTGATAGCAATCAGCCCCAGCATTTT. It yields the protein CASSPSDSNQPQHF. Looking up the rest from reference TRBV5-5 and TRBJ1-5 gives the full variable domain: DAGVTQSPTHLIKTRGQQVTLRCSPISGHKSVSWYQQVLGQGPQFIFQYYEKEERGRGNFPDRFSARQFPNYSSELNVNALLLGDSALYLCASSPSDSNQPQHFGDGTRLSIL.

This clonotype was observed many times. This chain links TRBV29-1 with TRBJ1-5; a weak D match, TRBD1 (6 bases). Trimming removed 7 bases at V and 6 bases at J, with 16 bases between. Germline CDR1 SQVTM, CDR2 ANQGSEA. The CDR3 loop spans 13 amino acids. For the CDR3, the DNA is TGCAGCGCCCAACAGGGTCGGGGTCAGCCCCAGCATTTT. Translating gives CSAQQGRGQPQHF.

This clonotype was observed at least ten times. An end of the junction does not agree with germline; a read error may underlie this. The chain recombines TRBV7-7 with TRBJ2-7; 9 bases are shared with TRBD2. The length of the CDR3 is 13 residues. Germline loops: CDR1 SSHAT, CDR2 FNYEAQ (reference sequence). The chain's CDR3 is CASSLAGADEQYF. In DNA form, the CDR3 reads TGTGCTAGCAGCTTAGCGGGAGCAGACGAGCAGTACTTC.

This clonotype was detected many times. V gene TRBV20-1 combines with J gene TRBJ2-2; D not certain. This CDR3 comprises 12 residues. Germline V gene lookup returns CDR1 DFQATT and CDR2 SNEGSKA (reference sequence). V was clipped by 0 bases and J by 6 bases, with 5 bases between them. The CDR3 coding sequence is TGCAGTGCTAGAGACAGGCCCGGGGAGCTGTTTTTT. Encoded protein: CSARDRPGELFF.

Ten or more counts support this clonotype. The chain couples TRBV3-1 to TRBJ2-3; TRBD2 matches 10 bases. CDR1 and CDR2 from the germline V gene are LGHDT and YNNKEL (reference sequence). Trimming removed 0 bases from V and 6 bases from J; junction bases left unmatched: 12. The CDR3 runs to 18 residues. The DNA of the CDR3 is TGTGCCAGCAGCCAAGATCGGGCGGCTAGCGGGGGAGCTGATACGCAGTATTTT. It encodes CASSQDRAASGGADTQYF.

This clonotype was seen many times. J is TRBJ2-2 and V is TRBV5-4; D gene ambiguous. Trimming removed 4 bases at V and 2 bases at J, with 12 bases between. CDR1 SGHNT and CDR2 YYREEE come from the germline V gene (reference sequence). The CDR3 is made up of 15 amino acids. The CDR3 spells CASSPMAVNTGELFF. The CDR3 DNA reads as TGTGCCAGCAGCCCCATGGCAGTAAACACCGGGGAGCTGTTTTTT.

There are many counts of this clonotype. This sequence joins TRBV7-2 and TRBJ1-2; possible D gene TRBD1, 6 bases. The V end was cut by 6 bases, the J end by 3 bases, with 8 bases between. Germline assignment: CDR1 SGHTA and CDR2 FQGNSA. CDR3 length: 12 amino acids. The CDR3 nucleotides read TGTGCCAGCAGTTGGACAGACTATGGCTACACCTTC. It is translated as CASSWTDYGYTF.

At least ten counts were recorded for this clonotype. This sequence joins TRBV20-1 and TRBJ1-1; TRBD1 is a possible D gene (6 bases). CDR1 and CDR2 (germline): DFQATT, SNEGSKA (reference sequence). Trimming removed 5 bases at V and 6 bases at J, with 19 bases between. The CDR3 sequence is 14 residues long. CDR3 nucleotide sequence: TGCAGTGCTCCCACCCCGGACAGAATGGCTGAAGCTTTCTTT. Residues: CSAPTPDRMAEAFF.

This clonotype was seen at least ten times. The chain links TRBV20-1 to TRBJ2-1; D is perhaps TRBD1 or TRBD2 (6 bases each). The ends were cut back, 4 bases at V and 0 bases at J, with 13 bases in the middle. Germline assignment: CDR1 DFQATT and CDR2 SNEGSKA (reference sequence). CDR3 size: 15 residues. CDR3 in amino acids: CSATGAGSSYNEQFF. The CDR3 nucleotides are TGCAGTGCTACGGGGGCAGGGAGCTCCTACAATGAGCAGTTCTTC.

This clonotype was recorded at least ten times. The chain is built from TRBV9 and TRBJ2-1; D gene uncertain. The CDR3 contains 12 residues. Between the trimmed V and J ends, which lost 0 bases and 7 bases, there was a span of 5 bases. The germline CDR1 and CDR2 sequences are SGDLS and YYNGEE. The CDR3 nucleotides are TGTGCCAGCAGCGTAGTACTGAATGAGCAGTTCTTC. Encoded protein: CASSVVLNEQFF.

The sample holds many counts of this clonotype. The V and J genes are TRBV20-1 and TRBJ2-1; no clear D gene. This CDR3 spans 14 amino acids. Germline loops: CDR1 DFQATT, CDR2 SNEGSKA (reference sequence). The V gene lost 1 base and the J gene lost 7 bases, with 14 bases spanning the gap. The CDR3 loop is CSARVLPRPNEQFF. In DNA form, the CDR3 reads TGCAGTGCTAGAGTGCTACCAAGGCCTAATGAGCAGTTCTTC.

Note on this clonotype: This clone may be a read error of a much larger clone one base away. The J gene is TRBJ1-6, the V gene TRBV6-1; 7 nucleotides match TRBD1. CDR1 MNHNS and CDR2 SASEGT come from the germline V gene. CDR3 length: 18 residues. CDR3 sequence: CTSSLVQGISSYNSPLHF. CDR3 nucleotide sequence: TGTACCAGCAGCCTCGTACAGGGGATTAGCTCCTATAATTCACCCCTCCACTTT.

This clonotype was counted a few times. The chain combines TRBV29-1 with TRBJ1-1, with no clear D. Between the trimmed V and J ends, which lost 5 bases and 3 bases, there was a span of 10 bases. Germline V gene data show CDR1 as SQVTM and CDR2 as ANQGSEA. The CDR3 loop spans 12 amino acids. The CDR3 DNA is TGCAGCGTTCAACGGTCGGACACTGAAGCTTTCTTT. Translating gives CSVQRSDTEAFF. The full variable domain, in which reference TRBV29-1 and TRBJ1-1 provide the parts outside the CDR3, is SAVISQKPSRDICQRGTSLTIQCQVDSQVTMMFWYRQQPGQSLTLIATANQGSEATYESGFVIDKFPISRPNLTFSTLTVSNMSPEDSSIYLCSVQRSDTEAFFGQGTRLTVV.

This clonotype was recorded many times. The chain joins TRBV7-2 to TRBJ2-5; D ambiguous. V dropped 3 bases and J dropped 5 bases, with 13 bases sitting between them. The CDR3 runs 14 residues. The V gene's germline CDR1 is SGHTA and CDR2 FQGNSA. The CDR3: CASSLSQALETQYF. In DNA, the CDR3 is TGTGCCAGCAGCTTGTCCCAGGCCCTTGAGACCCAGTACTTC.

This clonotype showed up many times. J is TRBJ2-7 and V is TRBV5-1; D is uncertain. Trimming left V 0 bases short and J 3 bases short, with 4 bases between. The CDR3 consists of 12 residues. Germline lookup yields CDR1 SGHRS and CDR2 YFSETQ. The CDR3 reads CASSLERYEQYF. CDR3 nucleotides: TGCGCCAGCAGCTTGGAGCGCTACGAGCAGTACTTC.

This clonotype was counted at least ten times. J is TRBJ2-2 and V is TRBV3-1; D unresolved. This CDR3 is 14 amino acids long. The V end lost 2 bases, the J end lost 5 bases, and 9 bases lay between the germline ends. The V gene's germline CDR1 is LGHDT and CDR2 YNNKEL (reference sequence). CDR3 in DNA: TGTGCCAGCAGCCAAATGGTCTGGACCGGGGAGCTGTTTTTT. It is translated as CASSQMVWTGELFF.

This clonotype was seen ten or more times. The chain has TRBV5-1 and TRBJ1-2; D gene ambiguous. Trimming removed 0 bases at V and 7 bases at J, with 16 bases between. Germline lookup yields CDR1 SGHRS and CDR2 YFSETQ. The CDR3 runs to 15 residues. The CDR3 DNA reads TGCGCCAGCAGCTTGGGGTCGGAGGGAGGAGGTGGCTACACCTTC. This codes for CASSLGSEGGGGYTF.

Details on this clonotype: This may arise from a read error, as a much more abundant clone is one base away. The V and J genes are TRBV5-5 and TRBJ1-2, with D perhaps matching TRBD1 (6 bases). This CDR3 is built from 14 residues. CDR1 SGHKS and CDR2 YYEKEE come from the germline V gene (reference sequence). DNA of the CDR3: TGTGCCAGCAGCTTGACAGGGTCTAACTATGGCTACCCCTTC. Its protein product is CASSLTGSNYGYPF. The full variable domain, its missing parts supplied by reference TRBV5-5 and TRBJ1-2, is DAGVTQSPTHLIKTRGQQVTLRCSPISGHKSVSWYQQVLGQGPQFIFQYYEKEERGRGNFPDRFSARQFPNYSSELNVNALLLGDSALYLCASSLTGSNYGYPFGSGTRLTVV.

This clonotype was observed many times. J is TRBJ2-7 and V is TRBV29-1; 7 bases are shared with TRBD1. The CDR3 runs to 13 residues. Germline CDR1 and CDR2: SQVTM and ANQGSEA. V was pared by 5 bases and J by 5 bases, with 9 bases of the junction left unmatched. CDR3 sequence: CSVQLTGFNEQYF. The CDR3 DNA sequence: TGCAGCGTTCAATTGACAGGGTTCAACGAGCAGTACTTC.

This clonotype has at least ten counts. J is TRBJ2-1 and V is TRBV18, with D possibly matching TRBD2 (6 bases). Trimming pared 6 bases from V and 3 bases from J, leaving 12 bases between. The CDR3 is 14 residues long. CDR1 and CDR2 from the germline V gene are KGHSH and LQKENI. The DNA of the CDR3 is TGTGCCAGCTCGTATCGACTAGACTACAATGAGCAGTTCTTC. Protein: CASSYRLDYNEQFF.